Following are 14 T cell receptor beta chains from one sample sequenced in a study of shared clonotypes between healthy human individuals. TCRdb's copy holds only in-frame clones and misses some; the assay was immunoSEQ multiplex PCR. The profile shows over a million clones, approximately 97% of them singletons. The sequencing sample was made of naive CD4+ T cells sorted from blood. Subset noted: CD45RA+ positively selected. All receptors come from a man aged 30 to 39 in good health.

CDR3 in DNA: TGTGCCAGCAGTTTAACACTAGGGGAGACCCAGTACTTC. Its protein product is CASSLTLGETQYF. The chain is built from TRBV27 and TRBJ2-5, with D possibly matching TRBD2 (5 bases). Looked up from germline, CDR1 is MNHEY and CDR2 is SMNVEV (reference sequence). CDR3 length: 13 residues. Trimming cost V 2 bases and J 5 bases, with 9 bases left between them.

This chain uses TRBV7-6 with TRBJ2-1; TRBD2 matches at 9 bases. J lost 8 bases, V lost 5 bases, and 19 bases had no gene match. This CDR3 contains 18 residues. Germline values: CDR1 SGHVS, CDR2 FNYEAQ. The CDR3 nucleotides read TGTGCCAGCAGCCCTACTCGGGGGGGCGCGGGAGGGCCGTATGAGCAGTTCTTC. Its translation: CASSPTRGGAGGPYEQFF.

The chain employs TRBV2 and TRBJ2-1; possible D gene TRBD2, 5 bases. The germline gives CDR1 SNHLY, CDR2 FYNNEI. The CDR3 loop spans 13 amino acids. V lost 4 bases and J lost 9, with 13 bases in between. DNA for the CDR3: TGTGCCAGCAGTGCCTATCGGGGTGCTGAGCAGTTCTTC. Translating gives CASSAYRGAEQFF.

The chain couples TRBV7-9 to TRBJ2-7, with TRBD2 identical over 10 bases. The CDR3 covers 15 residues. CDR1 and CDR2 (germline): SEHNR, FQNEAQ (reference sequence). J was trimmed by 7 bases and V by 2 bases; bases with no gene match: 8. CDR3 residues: CASSLTSGELLEQYF. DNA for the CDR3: TGTGCCAGCAGCTTAACTAGCGGGGAATTACTAGAGCAGTACTTC.

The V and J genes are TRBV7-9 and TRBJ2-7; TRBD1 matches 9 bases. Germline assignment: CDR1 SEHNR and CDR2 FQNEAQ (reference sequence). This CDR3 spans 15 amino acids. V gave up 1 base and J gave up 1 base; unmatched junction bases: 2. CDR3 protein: CASSLVDRGSYEQYF. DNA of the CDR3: TGTGCCAGCAGCTTAGTAGACAGGGGGTCCTACGAGCAGTACTTC.

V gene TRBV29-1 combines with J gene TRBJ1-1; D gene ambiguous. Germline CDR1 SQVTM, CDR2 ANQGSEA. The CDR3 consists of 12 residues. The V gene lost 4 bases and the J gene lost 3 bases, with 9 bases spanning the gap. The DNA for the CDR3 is TGCAGCGTTGGTCCCGGGGACACTGAAGCTTTCTTT. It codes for CSVGPGDTEAFF.

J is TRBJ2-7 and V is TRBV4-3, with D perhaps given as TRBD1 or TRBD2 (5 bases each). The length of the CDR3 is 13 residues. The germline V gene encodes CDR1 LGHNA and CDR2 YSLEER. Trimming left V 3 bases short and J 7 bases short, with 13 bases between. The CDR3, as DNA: TGCGCCAGCAGCCACTCAGGGACGAGGGAGCAGTACTTC. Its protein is CASSHSGTREQYF.

CDR3 in DNA: TGTGCCAGCAGCCAAAAAGGACAGGGGGGCGGCACCATATATTTT. Amino acid sequence: CASSQKGQGGGTIYF. The V call is TRBV7-2, the J call TRBJ1-3, with TRBD1 matching over 10 bases. The length of the CDR3 is 15 residues. CDR1 is SGHTA and CDR2 is FQGNSA in the germline V gene. Trimming at V came to 5 bases and at J to 9 bases, leaving 10 bases not matched to a gene.

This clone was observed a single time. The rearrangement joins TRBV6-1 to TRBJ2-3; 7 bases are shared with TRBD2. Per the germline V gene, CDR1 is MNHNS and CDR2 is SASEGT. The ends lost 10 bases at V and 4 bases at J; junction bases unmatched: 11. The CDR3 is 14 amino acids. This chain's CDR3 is CAIPKAGLADTQYF. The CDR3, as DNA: TGTGCCATTCCTAAAGCGGGACTCGCAGATACGCAGTATTTT.

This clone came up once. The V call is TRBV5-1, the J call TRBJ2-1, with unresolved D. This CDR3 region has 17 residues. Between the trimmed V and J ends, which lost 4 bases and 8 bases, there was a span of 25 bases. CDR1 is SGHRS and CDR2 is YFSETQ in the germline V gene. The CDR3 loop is CASSPSLGTATKDEQFF. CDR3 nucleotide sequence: TGCGCCAGCAGCCCCTCATTGGGCACAGCCACGAAGGATGAGCAGTTCTTC.

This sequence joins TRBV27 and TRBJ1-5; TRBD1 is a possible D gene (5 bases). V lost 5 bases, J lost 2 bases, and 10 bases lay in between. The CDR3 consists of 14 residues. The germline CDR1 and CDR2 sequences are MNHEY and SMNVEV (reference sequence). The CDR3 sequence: CASSIRGGNQPQHF. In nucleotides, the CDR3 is TGTGCCAGCAGTATAAGAGGGGGCAATCAGCCCCAGCATTTT.

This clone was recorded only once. CDR3 nucleotide sequence: TGTGCCAGCAACAATTACCCCCTGGAGACCCAGTACTTC. Amino acids: CASNNYPLETQYF. The chain has TRBV11-2 and TRBJ2-5, with no clear D. V lost 7 bases and J lost 5, with 14 bases in between. Germline loops: CDR1 SGHAT, CDR2 FQNNGV. This CDR3 comprises 13 residues. The whole variable domain, remainder taken from reference TRBV11-2 and TRBJ2-5, is EAGVAQSPRYKIIEKRQSVAFWCNPISGHATLYWYQQILGQGPKLLIQFQNNGVVDDSQLPKDRFSAERLKGVDSTLKIQPAKLEDSAVYLCASNNYPLETQYFGPGTRLLVL.

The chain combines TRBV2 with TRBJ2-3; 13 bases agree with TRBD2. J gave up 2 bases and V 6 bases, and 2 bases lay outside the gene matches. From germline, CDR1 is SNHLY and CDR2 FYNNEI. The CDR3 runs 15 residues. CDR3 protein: CASRGLAGPTDTQYF. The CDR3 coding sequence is TGTGCCAGCAGGGGACTAGCGGGACCCACAGATACGCAGTATTTT.

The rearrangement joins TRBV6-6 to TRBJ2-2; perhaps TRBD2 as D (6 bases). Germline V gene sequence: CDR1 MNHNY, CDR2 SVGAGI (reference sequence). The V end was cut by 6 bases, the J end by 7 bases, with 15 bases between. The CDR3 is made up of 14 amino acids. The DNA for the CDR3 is TGTGCCAGCAGCGGAGGGCCAAGGGTCGGGGAGCTGTTTTTT. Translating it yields CASSGGPRVGELFF.